This T cell receptor (beta chain) was sequenced for a study of CD8+CD57+ T cells in acquired aplastic anemia. Patients chosen for sequencing had CD8+CD57+ cells that had expanded, as shown by flow cytometry. Severe acquired aplastic anemia was diagnosed in all patients. Germline CDR1 reads MDHEN; CDR2 reads SYDVKM. The CDR3 has 13 amino acids. Trimming pared 2 bases from V and 4 bases from J, leaving 8 bases between. The template used for profiling TCR beta VDJ and CDR3 was genomic DNA. TCRdb re-analysed the reads in MiXCR, keeping a single row per CDR3 protein. The sample includes a few hundred thousand distinct CDR3 sequences, about a third seen only once; the top ten take less than 0.85%.

Sequenced sample: sorted CD4+, CD8+, or CD8+CD57+ T cells (not recorded which) from PBMCs. V is TRBV28 and J is TRBJ1-1; no firm D call. The TCR sequence derives from a human donor with aplastic anemia. CDR3 bases: TGTGCCAGCAGTTTAAAGTCGGTCACTGAAGCTTTCTTT. Residues: CASSLKSVTEAFF.